Following are 8 T cell receptor beta chains from one sample sequenced in a study of beta chain features in type 1 diabetes. The entirety of the isolated RNA underwent reverse transcription, so expressed TCRB transcripts were sequenced. Only in-frame clones appear in the TCRdb table, and some are missing; sequencing was by immunoSEQ multiplex PCR. The sample carries about 900,000 clones, roughly 15% recorded once. Sequencing was performed on naive CD4+ T cells from blood. These receptors all stem from a woman younger than 30 in good health.

V gene TRBV5-1 combines with J gene TRBJ1-5, with a weak D call TRBD1 (5 bases). The germline CDR1 and CDR2 sequences are SGHRS and YFSETQ. There are 14 residues in the CDR3. V lost 0 bases and J 5 bases, leaving 9 bases between the germline ends. This CDR3 is CASSLGDGDQPQHF. CDR3 DNA: TGCGCCAGCAGCTTGGGGGACGGGGATCAGCCCCAGCATTTT.

The rearrangement uses TRBV7-9 and TRBJ1-1; D might be TRBD1 (5 bases). CDR3 size: 11 residues. With 5 bases removed from V and 8 bases from J, the gap between germline ends came to 9 bases. CDR1 and CDR2 from the germline V gene are SEHNR and FQNEAQ (reference sequence). CDR3 sequence (DNA): TGTGCCAGCAGCCGGGGCCTAGAAGCTTTCTTT. Translating it yields CASSRGLEAFF.

The rearrangement joins TRBV19 to TRBJ2-7; 10 nucleotides agree with TRBD1. V was clipped by 3 bases and J by 2 bases; unmatched bases: 7. The CDR3 has 16 residues. Germline V lookup: CDR1 LNHDA, CDR2 SQIVND (reference sequence). CDR3 DNA: TGTGCCAGTAGTATGAGCCGGGACAGGGGCACCTACGAGCAGTACTTC. This gives the protein CASSMSRDRGTYEQYF.

This sequence joins TRBV5-1 and TRBJ2-1; 10 nucleotides line up with TRBD2. This CDR3 is built from 15 residues. Germline V gives CDR1 SGHRS, CDR2 YFSETQ. Trimming removed 2 bases from V and 8 bases from J; junction bases left unmatched: 7. This CDR3 reads CASSLGLAVRDEQFF. CDR3 sequence (DNA): TGCGCCAGCAGCTTAGGACTAGCGGTCCGGGATGAGCAGTTCTTC. Complete variable domain (other parts from reference TRBV5-1 and TRBJ2-1): KAGVTQTPRYLIKTRGQQVTLSCSPISGHRSVSWYQQTPGQGLQFLFEYFSETQRNKGNFPGRFSGRQFSNSRSEMNVSTLELGDSALYLCASSLGLAVRDEQFFGPGTRLTVL.

This chain connects TRBV27 to TRBJ2-2, with D perhaps matching TRBD1 (6 bases). This CDR3 spans 16 amino acids. Trimming stripped 6 bases from V and 2 bases from J, with 16 bases between. Germline-derived CDR1 and CDR2 are MNHEY and SMNVEV (reference sequence). The CDR3 coding sequence is TGTGCCAGCAGCCTAAGACAGGTGAAAAACACCGGGGAGCTGTTTTTT. Translating it yields CASSLRQVKNTGELFF.

In this sample, this clone turned up a few times. The chain has TRBV15 and TRBJ2-7; D unresolved. V lost 1 base to trimming and J lost 2 bases, with 6 bases between them. There are 13 residues in the CDR3. Germline V gene data show CDR1 as LNHNV and CDR2 as YYDKDF (reference sequence). The CDR3 sequence: CATSRGLPYEQYF. CDR3 coding DNA: TGTGCCACCAGCAGAGGACTGCCCTACGAGCAGTACTTC.

This chain joins TRBV6-5 and TRBJ2-2; D unresolved. This CDR3 region has 12 residues. The germline V gene has CDR1 MNHEY and CDR2 SVGAGI. With 1 base removed from V and 6 bases from J, the gap between germline ends came to 3 bases. The DNA for the CDR3 is TGTGCCAGCAGTTACTATGCCGGGGAGCTGTTTTTT. Its protein product is CASSYYAGELFF.

This chain connects TRBV6-5 to TRBJ2-1, with D perhaps being TRBD1 or TRBD2 (5 bases each). V was cut by 6 bases and J by 4 bases, with 16 bases left in between. In germline, CDR1 is MNHEY, CDR2 SVGAGI. The CDR3 loop spans 15 amino acids. CDR3 region: CASSPLRDEYNEQFF. CDR3 DNA: TGTGCCAGCAGCCCCCTCCGGGACGAATACAATGAGCAGTTCTTC.